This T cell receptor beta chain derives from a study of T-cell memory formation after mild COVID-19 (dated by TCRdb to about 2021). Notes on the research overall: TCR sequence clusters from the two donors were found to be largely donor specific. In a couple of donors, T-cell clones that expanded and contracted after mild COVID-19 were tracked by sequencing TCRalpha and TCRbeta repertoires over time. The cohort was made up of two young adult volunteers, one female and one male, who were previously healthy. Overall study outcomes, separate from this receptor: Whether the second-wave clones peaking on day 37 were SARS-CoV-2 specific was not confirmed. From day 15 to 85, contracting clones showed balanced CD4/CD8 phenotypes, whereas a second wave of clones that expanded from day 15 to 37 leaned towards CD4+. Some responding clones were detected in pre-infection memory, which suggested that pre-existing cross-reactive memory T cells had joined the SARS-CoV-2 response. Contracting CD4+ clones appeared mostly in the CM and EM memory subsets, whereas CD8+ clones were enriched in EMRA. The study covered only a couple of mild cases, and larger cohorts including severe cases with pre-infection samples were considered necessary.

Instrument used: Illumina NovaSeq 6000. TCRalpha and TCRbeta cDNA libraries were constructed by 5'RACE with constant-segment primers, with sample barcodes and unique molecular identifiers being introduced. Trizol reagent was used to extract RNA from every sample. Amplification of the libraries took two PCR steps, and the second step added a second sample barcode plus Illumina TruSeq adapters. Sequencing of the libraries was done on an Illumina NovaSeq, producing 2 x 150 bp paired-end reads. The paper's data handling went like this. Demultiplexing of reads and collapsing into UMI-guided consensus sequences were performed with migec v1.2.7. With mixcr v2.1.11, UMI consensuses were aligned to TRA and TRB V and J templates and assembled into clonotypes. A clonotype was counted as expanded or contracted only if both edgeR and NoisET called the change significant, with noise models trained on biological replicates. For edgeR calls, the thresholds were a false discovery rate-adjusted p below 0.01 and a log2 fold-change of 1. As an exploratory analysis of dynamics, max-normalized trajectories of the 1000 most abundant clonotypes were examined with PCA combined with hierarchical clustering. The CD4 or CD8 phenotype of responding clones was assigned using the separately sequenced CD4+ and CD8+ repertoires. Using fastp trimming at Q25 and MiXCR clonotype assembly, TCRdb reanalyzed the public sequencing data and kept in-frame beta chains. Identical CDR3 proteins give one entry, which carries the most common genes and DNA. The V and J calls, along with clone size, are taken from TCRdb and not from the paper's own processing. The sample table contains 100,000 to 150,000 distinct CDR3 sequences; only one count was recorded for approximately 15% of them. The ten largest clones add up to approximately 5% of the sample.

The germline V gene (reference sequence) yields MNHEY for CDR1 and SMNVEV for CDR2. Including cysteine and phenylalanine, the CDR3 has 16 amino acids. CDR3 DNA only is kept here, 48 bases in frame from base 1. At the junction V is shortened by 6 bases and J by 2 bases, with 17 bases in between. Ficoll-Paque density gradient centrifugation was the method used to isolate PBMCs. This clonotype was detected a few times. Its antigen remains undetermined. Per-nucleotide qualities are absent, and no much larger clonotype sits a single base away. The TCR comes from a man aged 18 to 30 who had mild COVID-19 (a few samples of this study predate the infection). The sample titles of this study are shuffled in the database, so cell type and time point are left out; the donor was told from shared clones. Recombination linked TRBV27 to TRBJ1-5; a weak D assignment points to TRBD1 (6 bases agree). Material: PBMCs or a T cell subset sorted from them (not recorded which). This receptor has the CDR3 CASSRRGGIGNQPQHF. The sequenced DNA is TGTGCCAGCAGCCGCAGGGGAGGAATTGGCAATCAGCCCCAGCATTTT.